One sample yielded the 31 T cell receptor beta chains listed below, sequenced in a study of radiation and T cells in renal cell carcinoma. Time point described: blood 4 weeks post-SBRT, at nephrectomy. Treatment meaning: 15 Gy SBRT to primary tumor, nephrectomy 4 weeks later. Sequencing used immunoSEQ multiplex PCR; TCRdb keeps in-frame clones, though not all of them. The table lists about 90,000 clones, 70% to 85% of them singletons. The sequences come from blood, collected from a patient whose treatment included radiotherapy and nephrectomy. The receptors shown here come from a man aged 55 to 70 with renal cell carcinoma.

The chain couples TRBV4-1 to TRBJ2-2; 9 bases align to TRBD1. Germline V gives CDR1 MGHRA, CDR2 YSYEKL. The CDR3 has 17 amino acids. V trimming: 1 base; J trimming: 6 bases; junction bases outside the gene matches: 9. CDR3 protein: CASSQARTGVRAGELFF. The CDR3, as DNA: TGCGCCAGCAGCCAAGCACGGACAGGGGTCCGGGCCGGGGAGCTGTTTTTT.

This chain links TRBV7-9 with TRBJ2-7; D is perhaps TRBD1 (6 bases). Germline-derived CDR1 and CDR2 are SEHNR and FQNEAQ (reference sequence). V lost 1 base, J lost 2 bases, and 9 bases lay in between. This CDR3 is 14 amino acids long. The CDR3 here is CASSLGGQPYEQYF. As DNA, the CDR3 is TGTGCCAGCAGCTTAGGAGGACAGCCCTACGAGCAGTACTTC. Full variable domain (rest looked up from reference TRBV7-9 and TRBJ2-7): DTGVSQNPRHKITKRGQNVTFRCDPISEHNRLYWYRQTLGQGPEFLTYFQNEAQLEKSRLLSDRFSAERPKGSFSTLEIQRTEQGDSAMYLCASSLGGQPYEQYFGPGTRLTVT.

CDR3 sequence reads: CASSYSGGTGELFF. In nucleotides, the CDR3 is TGTGCCAGCAGTTACTCGGGGGGCACCGGGGAGCTGTTTTTT. This sequence joins TRBV6-5 and TRBJ2-2, with a possible D match to TRBD2 (6 bases). Per germline, CDR1 MNHEY and CDR2 SVGAGI. This CDR3 contains 14 residues. Trimming removed 0 bases at V and 4 bases at J, with 6 bases between.

V gene TRBV25-1 combines with J gene TRBJ2-1; D remains ambiguous. V dropped 0 bases and J dropped 4 bases, with 7 bases sitting between them. The CDR3 sequence is 14 residues long. CDR1 is MGHDK, CDR2 SYGVNS, per germline. CDR3 nucleotide sequence: TGTGCCAGCAGTGAATACAGTACATACAATGAGCAGTTCTTC. It yields the protein CASSEYSTYNEQFF. The whole variable domain, remainder taken from reference TRBV25-1 and TRBJ2-1, is EADIYQTPRYLVIGTGKKITLECSQTMGHDKMYWYQQDPGMELHLIHYSYGVNSTEKGDLSSESTVSRIRTEHFPLTLESARPSHTSQYLCASSEYSTYNEQFFGPGTRLTVL.

The count of this clone is one. The J gene is TRBJ2-7, the V gene TRBV7-2; 12 nucleotides align to TRBD2. The CDR3 extends over 18 amino acids. V lost 2 bases, J lost 1 base, and 9 bases stayed unmatched. The germline gives CDR1 SGHTA, CDR2 FQGNSA. The CDR3 DNA is TGTGCCAGCAGCTTACGGCCTAGCGGGAGGGCCCTGTCCTACGAGCAGTACTTC. Translation: CASSLRPSGRALSYEQYF.

The V and J genes are TRBV29-1 and TRBJ2-7; weak D call: TRBD2 (6 bases). The CDR3 consists of 16 residues. Germline V CDR1 and CDR2: SQVTM, ANQGSEA. Deletions cut 1 base from V and 5 bases from J, with 21 bases between. The CDR3 protein is CSVEGLDSGVEDEQYF. In DNA form, the CDR3 reads TGCAGCGTTGAAGGCCTAGATTCGGGGGTGGAGGACGAGCAGTACTTC.

V usage is TRBV7-3 and J usage is TRBJ2-1, with TRBD2 matching over 12 bases. CDR3 size: 17 residues. Per the germline V gene, CDR1 is SGHTA and CDR2 is FQGTGA. The V and J ends lost 5 bases and 4 bases, in that order; junction bases with no gene match: 9. The CDR3 loop is CASSPTSGRRRYNEQFF. DNA of the CDR3: TGTGCCAGCAGCCCCACTAGCGGGAGGAGGAGATACAATGAGCAGTTCTTC.

CDR3 protein: CASSDYGGANTEAFF. The CDR3 DNA sequence: TGTGCCAGCAGTGACTATGGGGGAGCTAACACTGAAGCTTTCTTT. The chain employs TRBV6-5 and TRBJ1-1; D might be TRBD1 (5 bases). V dropped 5 bases and J dropped 2 bases, with 15 bases sitting between them. The CDR3 contains 15 residues. From germline, CDR1 is MNHEY and CDR2 SVGAGI.

This clone showed up just once. The V gene is TRBV6-5, the J gene TRBJ2-1; no definite D call. This CDR3 region has 13 residues. V was cut by 2 bases and J by 9 bases, with 11 bases left in between. The V gene's germline CDR1 is MNHEY and CDR2 SVGAGI. As DNA, the CDR3 is TGTGCCAGCAGTTACGGGGTAGGTGGTGAGCAGTTCTTC. Translation: CASSYGVGGEQFF.

The chain links TRBV9 to TRBJ2-6, with 9 bases identical to TRBD2. The germline V gene has CDR1 SGDLS and CDR2 YYNGEE. The CDR3 has 18 amino acids. Trimming removed 0 bases from V and 4 bases from J; junction bases left unmatched: 8. CDR3 sequence: CASSVGIAGASGANVLTF. CDR3 DNA sequence: TGTGCCAGCAGCGTAGGGATAGCGGGAGCTAGCGGGGCCAACGTCCTGACTTTC.

The chain has TRBV4-2 and TRBJ2-3; 9 bases fit TRBD2. Germline CDR1 reads LGHNA; CDR2 reads YNFKEQ. This CDR3 is 19 amino acids long. With 2 bases clipped from V and 0 bases from J, the junction kept 12 bases outside the gene matches. CDR3 in amino acids: CASSQNLGSGSPSTDTQYF. The CDR3 coding sequence is TGTGCCAGCAGCCAAAATCTGGGTAGCGGGAGCCCTAGCACAGATACGCAGTATTTT.

V and J are TRBV5-4 and TRBJ2-7; 14 positions match TRBD2. With 3 bases clipped from V and 7 bases from J, the junction kept 15 bases outside the gene matches. CDR3 size: 18 residues. CDR1 and CDR2 from the germline V gene are SGHNT and YYREEE (reference sequence). The CDR3 sequence is CASSSQGLAGGPLYEQYF. CDR3 coding DNA: TGTGCCAGCAGCTCACAAGGACTAGCGGGAGGCCCCCTCTATGAGCAGTACTTC.

The CDR3 DNA follows: TGTGCCTGGAGTGGAGATTGGGCTAGCGGGATAGGCGGGGAGCTGTTTTTT. This encodes CAWSGDWASGIGGELFF. The chain has TRBV30 and TRBJ2-2; 9 nucleotides match TRBD2. V lost 1 base, J lost 7 bases, and 13 bases stayed unmatched. The CDR3 is 17 residues long. CDR1 is GTSNPN, CDR2 SVGIG, per germline (reference sequence).

The chain combines TRBV2 with TRBJ2-7, with 9 bases that match TRBD2. Germline-derived CDR1 and CDR2 are SNHLY and FYNNEI. After removal of 5 bases from V and 6 bases from J, the junction contained 23 bases not matched to a gene. The CDR3 contains 19 residues. In nucleotides, the CDR3 is TGTGCCAGCAGTCTGACTCGGGACAGATCATCGCGGGAGGGCCGCGAGCAGTACTTC. This translates into CASSLTRDRSSREGREQYF.

The chain couples TRBV29-1 to TRBJ2-3; D gene unclear. There are 13 residues in the CDR3. Germline CDR1 is SQVTM and CDR2 is ANQGSEA. V shed 4 bases and J shed 3 bases, with 11 bases lying between them. CDR3 sequence reads: CSVGAVGTDTQYF. In DNA form, the CDR3 reads TGCAGCGTTGGGGCAGTAGGGACAGATACGCAGTATTTT.

The V call is TRBV27, the J call TRBJ2-3; the D call may be TRBD1 or TRBD2 (5 bases each). Germline CDR1 and CDR2: MNHEY and SMNVEV (reference sequence). The germline V and J ends were trimmed by 3 bases and 6 bases, with 10 bases remaining between them. This CDR3 contains 13 residues. In nucleotides, the CDR3 is TGTGCCAGCAGTTTCGTTGAGGGGGATACGCAGTATTTT. Amino acids: CASSFVEGDTQYF.

This chain links TRBV21-1 with TRBJ1-4. TRBV21-1 is recorded as a pseudogene. The CDR3 runs to 19 residues. For the CDR3, the DNA is TGTGCCAGCAGCAAAATGCGGGACCCTCTTTGGGGGGCTAATGAAAAACTGTTTTTT. Translation gives CASSKMRDPLWGANEKLFF.

The chain combines TRBV29-1 with TRBJ2-7; 9 nucleotides match TRBD1. The CDR3 is 14 residues long. The germline V gene has CDR1 SQVTM and CDR2 ANQGSEA. V was pared by 4 bases and J by 7 bases, with 11 bases of the junction left unmatched. The CDR3 region has the DNA TGCAGCGTTGGCGCGGACAGGGGTACATTAGAGCAGTACTTC. Encoded protein: CSVGADRGTLEQYF.

V gene TRBV19 combines with J gene TRBJ2-7; 7 bases are shared with TRBD2. Germline V lookup: CDR1 LNHDA, CDR2 SQIVND (reference sequence). The V segment lost 10 bases and the J segment 6 bases; nucleotides outside the gene matches: 18. The CDR3 has 15 residues. The CDR3: CATAITSAQSGEQYF. DNA for the CDR3: TGTGCCACCGCAATCACTAGCGCCCAATCCGGCGAGCAGTACTTC.

The chain joins TRBV2 to TRBJ2-3; the match to TRBD2 covers 8 bases. Germline values: CDR1 SNHLY, CDR2 FYNNEI. Trimming took 7 bases from V and 4 from J; bases not matched to a gene: 7. The CDR3 loop spans 14 amino acids. The CDR3 loop is CASTAGGPPDTQYF. CDR3 bases: TGTGCCAGCACGGCGGGAGGCCCCCCAGATACGCAGTATTTT.

The rearrangement links TRBV25-1 to TRBJ2-2, with TRBD2 as a possible D gene (6 bases). In germline, CDR1 is MGHDK, CDR2 SYGVNS. The CDR3 has 11 amino acids. With 4 bases removed from V and 15 bases from J, the gap between germline ends came to 12 bases. The CDR3: CASSGGRGVFF. The CDR3 nucleotides read TGTGCCAGCAGTGGGGGTCGCGGGGTGTTTTTT.

This chain uses TRBV28 with TRBJ1-3; no reliable D call. Trimming took 3 bases from V and 13 from J, leaving 19 bases between them. The CDR3 extends over 14 amino acids. Germline CDR1 reads MDHEN; CDR2 reads SYDVKM. The CDR3, as DNA: TGTGCCAGCAGTTTTTCTGGCATCCTGCGGACTATATATTTT. Translation gives CASSFSGILRTIYF.

This clone was observed a single time. The chain is built from TRBV6-5 and TRBJ1-3; no definite D call. This CDR3 comprises 13 residues. Germline lookup yields CDR1 MNHEY and CDR2 SVGAGI. V lost 8 bases, J lost 3 bases, and 11 bases lay in between. CDR3 in amino acids: CASGGHIGNTIYF. For the CDR3, the DNA is TGTGCCAGCGGAGGTCACATTGGAAACACCATATATTTT.

The chain couples TRBV6-5 to TRBJ2-3, with D hard to call. Germline lookup yields CDR1 MNHEY and CDR2 SVGAGI. Trimming took off 5 bases at V and 6 bases at J, with 6 bases between the two ends. The CDR3 has 11 residues. The CDR3 DNA reads as TGTGCCAGCAGTCGGTTGGATACGCAGTATTTT. Amino acid sequence: CASSRLDTQYF.

The rearrangement uses TRBV6-5 and TRBJ2-1; TRBD2 agrees at 7 bases. The CDR3 consists of 14 residues. In germline, CDR1 is MNHEY, CDR2 SVGAGI. The V gene end was trimmed by 6 bases and the J gene end by 2 bases; junction bases not matched to a gene: 4. For the CDR3, the DNA is TGTGCCAGCAGGGCTAGCGGCACCTACAATGAGCAGTTCTTC. This gives the protein CASRASGTYNEQFF.

The chain combines TRBV19 with TRBJ2-3, with D unresolved. In germline, CDR1 is LNHDA, CDR2 SQIVND (reference sequence). The CDR3 extends over 13 amino acids. Trimming took 5 bases from V and 0 from J, leaving 6 bases between them. For the CDR3, the DNA is TGTGCCAGTAGTCCCACTAGCACAGATACGCAGTATTTT. It yields the protein CASSPTSTDTQYF.

CDR3 coding DNA: TGTGCCAGCAGCGTAAAAGCGGACAGCTCTGGGGCCAACGTCCTGACTTTC. Residues: CASSVKADSSGANVLTF. The chain is built from TRBV9 and TRBJ2-6; possibly TRBD1 for D (6 bases). Germline-derived CDR1 and CDR2 are SGDLS and YYNGEE. The CDR3 spans 17 residues. The V end was cut by 1 base, the J end by 0 bases, with 11 bases between. The variable domain in full, completed from reference TRBV9 and TRBJ2-6, reads DSGVTQTPKHLITATGQRVTLRCSPRSGDLSVYWYQQSLDQGLQFLIQYYNGEERAKGNILERFSAQQFPDLHSELNLSSLELGDSALYFCASSVKADSSGANVLTFGAGSRLTVL.

The V and J genes are TRBV5-1 and TRBJ2-7; 12 bases fit TRBD2. The CDR3 consists of 17 residues. After removal of 2 bases from V and 0 bases from J, the junction contained 6 bases not matched to a gene. Germline loops: CDR1 SGHRS, CDR2 YFSETQ. The chain's CDR3 is CASSFGLAGGNSYEQYF. CDR3 bases: TGCGCCAGCAGCTTTGGGCTAGCGGGAGGGAACTCCTACGAGCAGTACTTC.

This clone has only one observation. The V call is TRBV19, the J call TRBJ2-6; 14 nucleotides match TRBD2. Germline CDR1 reads LNHDA; CDR2 reads SQIVND (reference sequence). V trimming: 3 bases; J trimming: 1 base; junction bases outside the gene matches: 2. The CDR3 runs 18 residues. The CDR3 is CASSMGTSGRSGANVLTF. CDR3 nucleotide sequence: TGTGCCAGTAGTATGGGGACTAGCGGGAGATCTGGGGCCAACGTCCTGACTTTC.

The rearrangement links TRBV6-1 to TRBJ2-7; TRBD2 agrees at 7 bases. Germline V gene data show CDR1 as MNHNS and CDR2 as SASEGT. V was pared by 0 bases and J by 4 bases, with 9 bases of the junction left unmatched. This CDR3 is 16 amino acids long. CDR3 loop: CASSEAGVNGRYEQYF. The DNA for the CDR3 is TGTGCCAGCAGTGAAGCGGGGGTCAACGGGAGGTACGAGCAGTACTTC.

The chain is built from TRBV27 and TRBJ2-7, with D unclear. The ends were cut back, 7 bases at V and 0 bases at J, with 10 bases in the middle. Germline assignment: CDR1 MNHEY and CDR2 SMNVEV (reference sequence). This CDR3 comprises 13 residues. This CDR3 is CASTITSSYEQYF. The DNA of the CDR3 is TGTGCCAGCACCATTACCAGCTCCTACGAGCAGTACTTC.